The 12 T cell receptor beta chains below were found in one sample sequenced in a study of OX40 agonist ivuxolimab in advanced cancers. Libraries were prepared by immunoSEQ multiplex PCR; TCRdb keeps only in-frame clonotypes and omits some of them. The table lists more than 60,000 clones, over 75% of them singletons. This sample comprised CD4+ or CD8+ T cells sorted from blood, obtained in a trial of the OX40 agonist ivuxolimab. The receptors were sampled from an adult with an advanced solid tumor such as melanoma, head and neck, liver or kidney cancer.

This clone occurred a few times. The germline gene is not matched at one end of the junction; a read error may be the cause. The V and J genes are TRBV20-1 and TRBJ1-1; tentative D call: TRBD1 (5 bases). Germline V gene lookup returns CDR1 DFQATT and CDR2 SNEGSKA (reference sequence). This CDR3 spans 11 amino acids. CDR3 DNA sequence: TGCAGTGCTAGGGAGGACACGGAAGCTTTCTTT. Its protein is CSAREDTEAFF.

In nucleotides, the CDR3 is TGTGCCAGCAGTGTTGGACAGGTCCTGGACGAGCAGTACTTC. It yields the protein CASSVGQVLDEQYF. V and J are TRBV2 and TRBJ2-5; 7 bases match TRBD1. Near its end, the DNA agrees better with TRBJ2-7, so the J call may be wrong. This CDR3 is 14 amino acids long. Germline CDR1 reads SNHLY; CDR2 reads FYNNEI.

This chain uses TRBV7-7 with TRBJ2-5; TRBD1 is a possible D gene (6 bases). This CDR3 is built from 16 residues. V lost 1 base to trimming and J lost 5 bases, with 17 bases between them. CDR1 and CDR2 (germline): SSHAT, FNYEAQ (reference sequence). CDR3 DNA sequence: TGTGCCAGCAGCTTAGGGAGGACAGTCCGAGGGGAGACCCAGTACTTC. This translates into CASSLGRTVRGETQYF.

As DNA, the CDR3 is TGCGCCACCTTAGCTCCAAGCACAGATACGCAGTATTTT. Amino acids: CATLAPSTDTQYF. The rearrangement joins TRBV10-2 to TRBJ2-3; the D is unclear. Germline loops: CDR1 WSHSY, CDR2 SAAADI. Trimming cost V 10 bases and J 0 bases, with 11 bases left between them. This CDR3 spans 13 amino acids.

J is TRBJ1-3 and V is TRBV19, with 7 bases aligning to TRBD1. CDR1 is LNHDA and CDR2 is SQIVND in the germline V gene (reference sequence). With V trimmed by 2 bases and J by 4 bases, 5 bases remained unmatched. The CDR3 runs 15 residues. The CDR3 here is CASSITWDSGNTIYF. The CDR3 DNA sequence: TGTGCCAGTAGTATAACCTGGGACAGCGGAAACACCATATATTTT. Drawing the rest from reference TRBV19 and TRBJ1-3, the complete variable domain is DGGITQSPKYLFRKEGQNVTLSCEQNLNHDAMYWYRQDPGQGLRLIYYSQIVNDFQKGDIAEGYSVSREKKESFPLTVTSAQKNPTAFYLCASSITWDSGNTIYFGEGSWLTVV.

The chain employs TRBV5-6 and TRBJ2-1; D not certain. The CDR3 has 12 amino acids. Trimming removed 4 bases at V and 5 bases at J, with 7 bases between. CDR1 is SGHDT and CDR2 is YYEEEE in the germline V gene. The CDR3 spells CASSRPNNEQFF. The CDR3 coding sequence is TGTGCCAGCAGCCGTCCTAACAATGAGCAGTTCTTC.

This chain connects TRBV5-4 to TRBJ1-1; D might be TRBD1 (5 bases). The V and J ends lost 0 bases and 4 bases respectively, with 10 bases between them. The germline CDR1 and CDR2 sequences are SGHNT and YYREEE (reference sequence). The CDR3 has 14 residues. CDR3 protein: CASSLAGGVTEAFF. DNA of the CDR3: TGTGCCAGCAGCTTGGCGGGGGGGGTCACTGAAGCTTTCTTT.

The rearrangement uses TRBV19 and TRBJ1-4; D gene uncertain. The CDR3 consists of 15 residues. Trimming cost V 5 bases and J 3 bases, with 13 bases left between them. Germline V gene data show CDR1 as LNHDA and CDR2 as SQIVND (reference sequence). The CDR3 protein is CASSPWFSANEKLFF. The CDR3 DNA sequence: TGTGCCAGTAGTCCCTGGTTTTCAGCTAATGAAAAACTGTTTTTT.

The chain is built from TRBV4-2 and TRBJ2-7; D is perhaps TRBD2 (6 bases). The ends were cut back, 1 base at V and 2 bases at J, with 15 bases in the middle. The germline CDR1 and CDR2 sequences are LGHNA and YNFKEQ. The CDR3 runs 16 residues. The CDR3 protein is CASSQVGGTSAYEQYF. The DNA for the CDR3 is TGTGCCAGCAGCCAAGTTGGCGGGACTTCAGCCTACGAGCAGTACTTC.

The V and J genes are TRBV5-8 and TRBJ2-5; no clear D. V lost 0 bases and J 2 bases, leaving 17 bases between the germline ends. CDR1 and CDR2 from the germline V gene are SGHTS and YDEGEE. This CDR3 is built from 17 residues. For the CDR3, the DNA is TGTGCCAGCAGCTTGGCGGGTACGGTTGGGTTGCAAGAGACCCAGTACTTC. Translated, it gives CASSLAGTVGLQETQYF. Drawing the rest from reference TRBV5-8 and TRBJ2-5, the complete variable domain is EAGVTQSPTHLIKTRGQQATLRCSPISGHTSVYWYQQALGLGLQFLLWYDEGEERNRGNFPPRFSGRQFPNYSSELNVNALELEDSALYLCASSLAGTVGLQETQYFGPGTRLLVL.

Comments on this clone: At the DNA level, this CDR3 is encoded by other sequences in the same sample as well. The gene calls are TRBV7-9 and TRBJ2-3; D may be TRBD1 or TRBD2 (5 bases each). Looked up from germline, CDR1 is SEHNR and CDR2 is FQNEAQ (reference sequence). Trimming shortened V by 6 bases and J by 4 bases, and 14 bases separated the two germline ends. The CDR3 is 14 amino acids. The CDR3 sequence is CASSLFEGPDTQYF. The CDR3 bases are TGTGCCAGCAGTCTTTTTGAGGGGCCAGATACGCAGTATTTT.

The CDR3 DNA is TGTGCCAGCAGTGGCCCCGGGACGGCGGGGGATACGCAGTATTTT. It codes for CASSGPGTAGDTQYF. V gene TRBV2 combines with J gene TRBJ2-3, with a tentative D call TRBD2 (6 bases). V lost 4 bases and J 6 bases, leaving 17 bases between the germline ends. Germline CDR1 reads SNHLY; CDR2 reads FYNNEI. The CDR3 is 15 amino acids.